This T cell receptor (beta chain) was sequenced for a study of shared clonotypes between healthy human individuals. Across the whole study: Each donor's CD8 memory used one plate, CD8 naive two, each CD4 subset three.

Findings and limits, study-wide: Genetic and exposure-history diversity was limited by the small donor number.

Libraries were prepared by immunoSEQ multiplex PCR; TCRdb keeps only in-frame clonotypes and omits some of them. The sample carries 730,000 or so clones, roughly 70% recorded once. About this clone itself: As yet, its antigen is unknown.

Sequenced sample: memory CD4+ T cells sorted from blood. Subset in this sample: CD45RA-negative fraction. The receptor's source is a woman aged 30 to 39 in good health.

This chain's CDR3 is CAWSVPGEQYF. CDR3 coding DNA: TGTGCCTGGAGTGTACCGGGCGAGCAGTACTTC. The chain couples TRBV30 to TRBJ2-7; D gene ambiguous. The CDR3 is 11 residues long. V lost 0 bases, J lost 6 bases, and 6 bases lay in between. Germline-derived CDR1 and CDR2 are GTSNPN and SVGIG (reference sequence).